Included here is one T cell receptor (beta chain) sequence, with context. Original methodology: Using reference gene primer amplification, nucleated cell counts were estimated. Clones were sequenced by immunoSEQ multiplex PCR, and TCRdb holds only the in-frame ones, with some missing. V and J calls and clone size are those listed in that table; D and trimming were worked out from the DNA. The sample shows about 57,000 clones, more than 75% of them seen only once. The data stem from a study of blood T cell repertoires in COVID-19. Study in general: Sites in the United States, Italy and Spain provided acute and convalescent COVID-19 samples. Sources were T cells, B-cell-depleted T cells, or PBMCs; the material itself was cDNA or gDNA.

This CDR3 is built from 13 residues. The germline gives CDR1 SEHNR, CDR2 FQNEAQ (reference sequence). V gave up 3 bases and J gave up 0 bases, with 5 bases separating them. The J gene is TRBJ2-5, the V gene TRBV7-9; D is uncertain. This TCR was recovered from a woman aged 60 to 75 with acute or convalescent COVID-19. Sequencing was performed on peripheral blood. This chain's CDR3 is CASSFQNQETQYF. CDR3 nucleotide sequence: TGTGCCAGCAGCTTCCAGAACCAAGAGACCCAGTACTTC.